A selection of T cell receptor beta chains follows, all from one sample in a study of cytomegalovirus exposure and HLA in healthy donors. Sequenced by immunoSEQ multiplex PCR; TCRdb stores in-frame clones only, minus some. The sample includes around 110,000 clones, roughly three quarters of them seen just once. The specimen sequenced was PBMCs. All receptors come from a man aged 25 to 40 in good health and CMV-seropositive. Both conserved end residues are part of each CDR3. Fields, in order: CDR3 DNA, CDR3 protein, D gene, J gene, V gene, clone size. The D gene is left open where the match is weak. Some rows have no size entry. The others give once, few or many, or a class for an expanded clone.

CDR3nt: TGCGCCAGCAGCTTAGACCCTTCCTTAGGGACTAGGAACGAGCAGTACTTC
CDR3aa: CASSLDPSLGTRNEQYF
d_gene: TRBD2
j_gene: TRBJ2-7
v_gene: TRBV5-1
abundance: NA

CDR3nt: TGTGCCAGCAGCTTAGCACCCGGGACAGATACGCAGTATTTT
CDR3aa: CASSLAPGTDTQYF
d_gene: NA
j_gene: TRBJ2-3
v_gene: TRBV7-6
abundance: NA

CDR3nt: TGCGCCAGCAGCTCCGGGACTAGCTTATACGAGCAGTACTTC
CDR3aa: CASSSGTSLYEQYF
d_gene: TRBD2
j_gene: TRBJ2-7
v_gene: TRBV5-1
abundance: NA

CDR3nt: TGTGCCAGCAGCCTGCAGAATGAGCAGTTCTTC
CDR3aa: CASSLQNEQFF
d_gene: NA
j_gene: TRBJ2-1
v_gene: TRBV7-9
abundance: NA

CDR3nt: TGTGCCAGCAGTTTTGCGGGAGGGCAAAATGAGCAGTTCTTC
CDR3aa: CASSFAGGQNEQFF
d_gene: TRBD2
j_gene: TRBJ2-1
v_gene: TRBV28
abundance: few

CDR3nt: TGTGCCAGCAGTTTGCGACAGGGGGCTGCGTTCGGAAACACCATATATTTT
CDR3aa: CASSLRQGAAFGNTIYF
d_gene: TRBD1
j_gene: TRBJ1-3
v_gene: TRBV28
abundance: NA

CDR3nt: TGTGCCAGCAGCCACGGACAGGGGAAGGATGAGCAGTTCTTC
CDR3aa: CASSHGQGKDEQFF
d_gene: TRBD1
j_gene: TRBJ2-1
v_gene: TRBV4-2
abundance: NA

CDR3nt: TGCGCCAGCAGCCCCCGACTAGCGGGAGGGACAGATACGCAGTATTTT
CDR3aa: CASSPRLAGGTDTQYF
d_gene: TRBD2
j_gene: TRBJ2-3
v_gene: TRBV4-3
abundance: NA

CDR3nt: TGTGCCAGCAGTGGAGGGACTGACTACAATGAGCAGTTCTTC
CDR3aa: CASSGGTDYNEQFF
d_gene: NA
j_gene: TRBJ2-1
v_gene: TRBV6-1
abundance: NA

CDR3nt: TGCGCCAGCAGCTTGGGACAGGGTACCGGGGAGCTGTTTTTT
CDR3aa: CASSLGQGTGELFF
d_gene: TRBD1
j_gene: TRBJ2-2
v_gene: TRBV5-1
abundance: once

CDR3nt: TGTGCCAGCAGTGAATGGGAGGTAGACGGGGCACAGCCCCAGCATTTT
CDR3aa: CASSEWEVDGAQPQHF
d_gene: NA
j_gene: TRBJ1-5
v_gene: TRBV6-1
abundance: NA

CDR3nt: TGTGCCAGCAGTGCATGGGGCAGACCAAGGGATGGCTACACCTTC
CDR3aa: CASSAWGRPRDGYTF
d_gene: NA
j_gene: TRBJ1-2
v_gene: TRBV6-1
abundance: NA

CDR3nt: TGTGCCAGCAGCCAGTCCAGGGGCCTGAACACTGAAGCTTTCTTT
CDR3aa: CASSQSRGLNTEAFF
d_gene: NA
j_gene: TRBJ1-1
v_gene: TRBV4-2
abundance: few

CDR3nt: TGCGCCAGCAGCCAAGATGGGACTTTGGGGGAAGAGACCCAGTACTTC
CDR3aa: CASSQDGTLGEETQYF
d_gene: NA
j_gene: TRBJ2-5
v_gene: TRBV4-1
abundance: NA

CDR3nt: TGTGCCAGCAGTTTGGGACTAGCGCTCCCCAATGAGCAGTTCTTC
CDR3aa: CASSLGLALPNEQFF
d_gene: TRBD2
j_gene: TRBJ2-1
v_gene: TRBV6-5
abundance: NA

CDR3nt: TGTGCCAGCACCAATTCAGGGCAGCTCAACTATGGCTACACCTTC
CDR3aa: CASTNSGQLNYGYTF
d_gene: NA
j_gene: TRBJ1-2
v_gene: TRBV7-2
abundance: NA

CDR3nt: TGTGCCAGCAGCTGGTACCCGGGATACGAGCAGTACTTC
CDR3aa: CASSWYPGYEQYF
d_gene: NA
j_gene: TRBJ2-7
v_gene: TRBV7-2
abundance: once

CDR3nt: TGTTCCAGCAGCTTAGGGACTAGCGGGAGAGACGAGCAGTACTTC
CDR3aa: CSSSLGTSGRDEQYF
d_gene: TRBD2
j_gene: TRBJ2-7
v_gene: TRBV7-9
abundance: NA

CDR3nt: TGTGCCAGCAGCTTAAGAGGGAAATCTCAGAATGAGCAGTTCTTC
CDR3aa: CASSLRGKSQNEQFF
d_gene: NA
j_gene: TRBJ2-1
v_gene: TRBV7-9
abundance: NA

CDR3nt: TGCGCCAGCAGCCAAGGGAGCGGGATCTCCTACAATGAGCAGTTCTTC
CDR3aa: CASSQGSGISYNEQFF
d_gene: TRBD2
j_gene: TRBJ2-1
v_gene: TRBV4-3
abundance: NA

CDR3nt: TGCGCCAGCAGGGACCTCAGCGGGAGAGGGGAGCAGTTCTTC
CDR3aa: CASRDLSGRGEQFF
d_gene: TRBD2
j_gene: TRBJ2-1
v_gene: TRBV5-1
abundance: NA

CDR3nt: TGCGCCAGCAGCTTGGACGGGACTAGGGGCGAGACCCAGTACTTC
CDR3aa: CASSLDGTRGETQYF
d_gene: TRBD2
j_gene: TRBJ2-5
v_gene: TRBV5-1
abundance: NA

CDR3nt: TGTGCCAGCAGCCGAGAGCAGGGGACTAATGAAAAACTGTTTTTT
CDR3aa: CASSREQGTNEKLFF
d_gene: NA
j_gene: TRBJ1-4
v_gene: TRBV4-2
abundance: NA

CDR3nt: TGTGCCAGCAGCCCATGGGGGCTCTTGGAGACCCAGTACTTC
CDR3aa: CASSPWGLLETQYF
d_gene: NA
j_gene: TRBJ2-5
v_gene: TRBV11-2
abundance: NA